The subject of this entry is one T cell receptor beta chain. This sample was taken from a study of T cells in Graves' hyperthyroidism and ophthalmopathy. Researchers took RNA transcripts and amplified the TCR beta CDR3 regions from them. RT-PCR in the first round (using the HTBI primer set) targeted the TCR CDR3. TCRdb re-derived calls from the multiplex PCR reads in MiXCR, one entry per CDR3 protein. The sample yields under 400,000 distinct CDR3 sequences, 15% seen once. This CDR3 has 14 amino acids. Germline V CDR1 and CDR2: MDHEN, SYDVKM. Trimming took off 6 bases at V and 4 bases at J, with 16 bases between the two ends.

This chain links TRBV28 with TRBJ2-7; D uncertain. Specimen: blood. The clonotype was recovered from a woman aged 55-75 years with Graves' ophthalmopathy. CDR3 nucleotide sequence: TGTGCCAGCAGCGAGGTGGCCAACAAGTACGAGCAGTACTTC. Translated, it gives CASSEVANKYEQYF.